A single sample is the source of the 18 T cell receptor beta chains below, sequenced in a study of cytomegalovirus exposure and HLA in healthy donors. The PCR made use of 60 Vbeta and 13 Jbeta primers. Generated by immunoSEQ multiplex PCR, the TCRdb table keeps only in-frame clones and is missing some. The table shows about 180,000 clones, with around 77% occurring only once. Specimen: PBMCs. These TCRs come from a man aged 55-75 years in good health and CMV-seronegative.

This chain's CDR3 is CASSWGRLAVNTGELFF. The CDR3 region has the DNA TGTGCCAGCAGCTGGGGCCGACTAGCGGTAAACACCGGGGAGCTGTTTTTT. The V call is TRBV25-1, the J call TRBJ2-2; 9 nucleotides match TRBD2. Per germline, CDR1 MGHDK and CDR2 SYGVNS. The ends lost 6 bases at V and 2 bases at J; junction bases unmatched: 10. CDR3 length: 17 amino acids.

V is TRBV6-6 and J is TRBJ1-6; the D gene is possibly TRBD1 (5 bases). The V end was cut by 0 bases, the J end by 10 bases, with 10 bases between. The length of the CDR3 is 14 residues. Germline V gene lookup returns CDR1 MNHNY and CDR2 SVGAGI (reference sequence). The CDR3 DNA reads as TGTGCCAGCAGTTACTCAGGGGCAAGGTCACCCCTCCACTTT. It yields the protein CASSYSGARSPLHF.

This clone was observed once. This chain connects TRBV7-8 to TRBJ2-7; 7 bases fit TRBD1. The J segment lost 1 base and the V segment lost 4 bases, leaving 16 bases of the junction unmatched. The CDR3 sequence is 18 residues long. Germline V lookup: CDR1 SGHVS, CDR2 FQNEAQ. The DNA for the CDR3 is TGTGCCAGCAGCTCGCTAATGAGAGATACAGGGGTATCCTACGAGCAGTACTTC. Amino acids: CASSSLMRDTGVSYEQYF.

This clone was counted only a few times. CDR3 in amino acids: CASSVGLAGEFDEQYF. Here the CDR3 DNA reads TGTGCCAGCAGTGTTGGGCTAGCGGGAGAATTCGACGAGCAGTACTTC. The chain joins TRBV6-1 to TRBJ2-7, with 10 nucleotides matching TRBD2. Trimming took 4 bases from V and 5 from J; bases not matched to a gene: 11. This CDR3 is built from 16 residues. CDR1 is MNHNS, CDR2 SASEGT, per germline.

The chain is built from TRBV11-3 and TRBJ1-4; D is ambiguous. The CDR3 is 13 residues long. Trimming left V 1 base short and J 3 bases short, with 3 bases between. Germline-derived CDR1 and CDR2 are SGHNT and YENEEA. The CDR3 reads CASSLAANEKLFF. Here the CDR3 DNA reads TGTGCCAGCAGCTTAGCAGCTAATGAAAAACTGTTTTTT.

This clone was counted between two and nine times. V usage is TRBV5-6 and J usage is TRBJ2-3; unclear D gene. CDR3 length: 12 amino acids. CDR1 and CDR2 from the germline V gene are SGHDT and YYEEEE. V was trimmed by 4 bases and J by 4 bases, leaving 7 bases between them. CDR3 in DNA: TGTGCCAGCAGCGTATCCGCAGATACGCAGTATTTT. The encoded protein is CASSVSADTQYF.

The genes are TRBV28 and TRBJ1-3; no clear D gene. From germline, CDR1 is MDHEN and CDR2 SYDVKM. V lost 5 bases and J lost 0, with 11 bases in between. CDR3 size: 15 residues. CDR3 in DNA: TGTGCCAGCAGTCGCGGCGCAAGCTCTGGAAACACCATATATTTT. Translated: CASSRGASSGNTIYF.

This clone was counted between two and nine times. The chain uses TRBV15 and TRBJ2-1; no reliable D call. Germline assignment: CDR1 LNHNV and CDR2 YYDKDF (reference sequence). CDR3 length: 12 amino acids. Trimming took off 0 bases at V and 8 bases at J, with 5 bases between the two ends. CDR3 protein: CATSRDFDEQFF. The CDR3 DNA sequence: TGTGCCACCAGCAGAGATTTCGATGAGCAGTTCTTC.

This chain joins TRBV2 and TRBJ2-2; TRBD2 agrees at 13 bases. The CDR3 totals 18 residues. The germline V gene has CDR1 SNHLY and CDR2 FYNNEI. J was trimmed by 7 bases and V by 8 bases; bases with no gene match: 16. The CDR3 nucleotides read TGTGCCAGCGCCCGGACTAGCGGGAGTTCTGGACTTGGCGGGGAGCTGTTTTTT. Its translation is CASARTSGSSGLGGELFF. Together with reference TRBV2 and TRBJ2-2, the CDR3 gives the full variable domain: EPEVTQTPSHQVTQMGQEVILRCVPISNHLYFYWYRQILGQKVEFLVSFYNNEISEKSEIFDDQFSVERPDGSNFTLKIRSTKLEDSAMYFCASARTSGSSGLGGELFFGEGSRLTVL.

The chain recombines TRBV27 with TRBJ2-1; TRBD2 matches at 14 bases. The length of the CDR3 is 15 residues. Germline V CDR1 and CDR2: MNHEY, SMNVEV (reference sequence). The V gene end was trimmed by 5 bases and the J gene end by 6 bases; junction bases not matched to a gene: 3. The CDR3 spells CASSVGTSGSNEQFF. The CDR3 bases are TGTGCCAGCAGTGTAGGGACTAGCGGGAGCAATGAGCAGTTCTTC.

The chain employs TRBV4-1 and TRBJ1-4, with 8 bases that match TRBD1. The CDR3 loop spans 15 amino acids. The V segment lost 4 bases and the J segment 7 bases; nucleotides outside the gene matches: 8. The V gene's germline CDR1 is MGHRA and CDR2 YSYEKL. For the CDR3, the DNA is TGCGCCAGCAGCCGGCAGGACAGGGAGGGTGAAAAACTGTTTTTT. It yields the protein CASSRQDREGEKLFF.

The chain has TRBV2 and TRBJ1-1, with TRBD1 as a possible D gene (5 bases). The CDR3 has 13 residues. The germline gives CDR1 SNHLY, CDR2 FYNNEI. Trimming left V 6 bases short and J 1 base short, with 9 bases between. CDR3 sequence (DNA): TGTGCCAGCAGCTGGGGGGGGAACACTGAAGCTTTCTTT. This translates into CASSWGGNTEAFF.

The chain recombines TRBV6-1 with TRBJ2-7; tentative D call: TRBD1 (6 bases). The germline V and J ends were trimmed by 0 bases and 5 bases, with 11 bases remaining between them. Germline CDR1 and CDR2: MNHNS and SASEGT. CDR3 size: 14 residues. In DNA form, the CDR3 reads TGTGCCAGCAGTGAAGCTACCGGGACAAACGAGCAGTACTTC. Amino acids: CASSEATGTNEQYF.

The chain has TRBV7-9 and TRBJ2-3, with D hard to call. From germline, CDR1 is SEHNR and CDR2 FQNEAQ (reference sequence). The CDR3 is made up of 14 amino acids. Deletions cut 5 bases from V and 0 bases from J, with 9 bases between. The CDR3 DNA reads TGTGCCAGCAGCGGTATTACTAGCACAGATACGCAGTATTTT. It is translated as CASSGITSTDTQYF.

This clone was seen a handful of times. V is TRBV2 and J is TRBJ1-4; D is unresolved. V was pared by 2 bases and J by 5 bases, with 9 bases between. The germline gives CDR1 SNHLY, CDR2 FYNNEI. The CDR3 totals 14 residues. The CDR3: CASSELTSNEKLFF. Written as DNA, the CDR3 is TGTGCCAGCAGTGAATTGACTTCCAATGAAAAACTGTTTTTT. Using reference TRBV2 and TRBJ1-4 for the parts outside the CDR3, the full variable domain is EPEVTQTPSHQVTQMGQEVILRCVPISNHLYFYWYRQILGQKVEFLVSFYNNEISEKSEIFDDQFSVERPDGSNFTLKIRSTKLEDSAMYFCASSELTSNEKLFFGSGTQLSVL.

Points on this clone: The sample holds other DNA sequences that translate to the same CDR3. The J gene is TRBJ2-7, the V gene TRBV19; D is perhaps TRBD2 (6 bases). This CDR3 contains 14 residues. From germline, CDR1 is LNHDA and CDR2 SQIVND (reference sequence). Trimming stripped 2 bases from V and 1 base from J, with 9 bases between. The CDR3 loop reads CASSIIGGSYEQYF. The CDR3 nucleotides read TGTGCCAGTAGTATAATCGGGGGTTCCTACGAGCAGTACTTC.

The chain has TRBV11-1 and TRBJ2-7; the match to TRBD2 covers 8 bases. The J segment lost 2 bases and the V segment lost 5 bases, leaving 5 bases of the junction unmatched. This CDR3 region has 14 residues. Germline assignment: CDR1 SGHAT and CDR2 FQDESV (reference sequence). This chain's CDR3 is CASSPPGLAYEQYF. The CDR3 region has the DNA TGTGCCAGCAGCCCCCCGGGACTAGCCTACGAGCAGTACTTC.

The rearrangement uses TRBV25-1 and TRBJ2-5; D gene uncertain. The germline V gene encodes CDR1 MGHDK and CDR2 SYGVNS. V was cut by 3 bases and J by 2 bases, with 10 bases left in between. There are 14 residues in the CDR3. The CDR3 reads CASSDGGQQETQYF. The CDR3 region has the DNA TGTGCCAGCAGTGATGGCGGCCAACAAGAGACCCAGTACTTC.